Each of the 17 T cell receptor beta chains below was sequenced from the same sample in a study of cytomegalovirus exposure and HLA in healthy donors. The primer mix had 60 Vbeta and 13 Jbeta primers. Sequencing used immunoSEQ multiplex PCR; TCRdb keeps in-frame clones, though not all of them. In the table there are fewer than 250,000 clones, around 67% of which are singletons. Sequenced: PBMCs. The origin of the receptors is a woman aged 30 to 39 in good health and CMV-seropositive.

This clone has only a few counts. J is TRBJ2-5 and V is TRBV18, with D possibly TRBD2 on 6 matching bases. V was shortened by 1 base and J by 1 base, with 10 bases between the two germline ends. There are 15 residues in the CDR3. The V gene's germline CDR1 is KGHSH and CDR2 LQKENI. The CDR3, as DNA: TGTGCCAGCTCACCACAGGGACTTCCCCAAGAGACCCAGTACTTC. Protein sequence: CASSPQGLPQETQYF. The variable domain in full, completed from reference TRBV18 and TRBJ2-5, reads NAGVMQNPRHLVRRRGQEARLRCSPMKGHSHVYWYRQLPEEGLKFMVYLQKENIIDESGMPKERFSAEFPKEGPSILRIQQVVRGDSAAYFCASSPQGLPQETQYFGPGTRLLVL.

This clone was seen more than once but under ten times. CDR3 region: CASSLNLGGEQFF. Here the CDR3 DNA reads TGTGCCAGCAGCCTCAACCTAGGAGGTGAGCAGTTCTTC. The chain uses TRBV11-2 and TRBJ2-1, with D perhaps matching TRBD2 (5 bases). Trimming took 5 bases from V and 9 from J, leaving 14 bases between them. Per germline, CDR1 SGHAT and CDR2 FQNNGV. The CDR3 totals 13 residues.

This rearrangement joins TRBV11-3 to TRBJ2-7, with TRBD1 matching over 9 bases. V lost 5 bases to trimming and J lost 6 bases; unmatched junction nucleotides: 8. CDR1 SGHNT and CDR2 YENEEA come from the germline V gene. CDR3 length equals 14 residues. The CDR3 sequence: CASSAGQGRGEQYF. The DNA of the CDR3 is TGTGCCAGCAGCGCCGGACAGGGGAGAGGCGAGCAGTACTTC.

This chain joins TRBV10-1 and TRBJ2-7; 11 bases are a match to TRBD2. V shed 9 bases and J 1 base; nucleotides not matched to a gene: 5. Germline CDR1 is WNHNN and CDR2 is SYGVQD (reference sequence). This CDR3 contains 14 residues. CDR3 residues: CASGTSGRSYEQYF. The DNA for the CDR3 is TGCGCCAGTGGGACTAGCGGCCGTTCCTACGAGCAGTACTTC.

J is TRBJ2-7 and V is TRBV10-3; TRBD2 matches 10 bases. CDR1 is ENHRY and CDR2 is SYGVKD in the germline V gene. The trim removed 7 bases at V and 3 bases at J, leaving 6 bases unmatched. The CDR3 has 14 amino acids. The DNA for the CDR3 is TGTGCCATCAAGACCGGACTAGCGGACTACGAGCAGTACTTC. This encodes CAIKTGLADYEQYF.

The CDR3 sequence: CASSLGDRISDTQYF. For the CDR3, the DNA is TGTGCCAGCAGCTTAGGGGACAGGATATCAGATACGCAGTATTTT. The chain employs TRBV7-8 and TRBJ2-3, with 8 bases matching TRBD1. J gave up 4 bases and V 1 base, and 4 bases lay outside the gene matches. Germline CDR1 is SGHVS and CDR2 is FQNEAQ. This CDR3 has 15 residues. Full variable domain (rest looked up from reference TRBV7-8 and TRBJ2-3): GAGVSQSPRYKVAKRGQDVALRCDPISGHVSLFWYQQALGQGPEFLTYFQNEAQLDKSGLPSDRFFAERPEGSVSTLKIQRTQQEDSAVYLCASSLGDRISDTQYFGPGTRLTVL.

The rearrangement joins TRBV19 to TRBJ2-7; a weak D match, TRBD1 (6 bases). The V end lost 3 bases, the J end lost 2 bases, and 14 bases lay between the germline ends. Germline V gene sequence: CDR1 LNHDA, CDR2 SQIVND (reference sequence). The length of the CDR3 is 15 residues. CDR3: CASSMQGQGTYEQYF. CDR3 in DNA: TGTGCCAGTAGTATGCAGGGGCAGGGGACCTACGAGCAGTACTTC.

V usage is TRBV28 and J usage is TRBJ2-5, with TRBD1 identical over 8 bases. V was clipped by 4 bases and J by 5 bases; unmatched bases: 6. Germline V gene data show CDR1 as MDHEN and CDR2 as SYDVKM. CDR3 length: 14 residues. CDR3 nucleotides: TGTGCCAGCAGTTCCCAGGGGGCTGGGGAGACCCAGTACTTC. It is translated as CASSSQGAGETQYF.

There are a few counts of this clone. The chain recombines TRBV19 with TRBJ1-5, with D possibly TRBD1 on 5 matching bases. Germline values: CDR1 LNHDA, CDR2 SQIVND (reference sequence). The length of the CDR3 is 16 residues. Trimming shortened V by 6 bases and J by 1 base, and 16 bases separated the two germline ends. Here the CDR3 DNA reads TGTGCCAGTAGGGTGGGGGGTCGGGGGAGCAATCAGCCCCAGCATTTT. Its protein product is CASRVGGRGSNQPQHF.

V usage is TRBV5-1 and J usage is TRBJ2-6; tentative D call: TRBD1 (6 bases). Between the trimmed V and J ends, which lost 2 bases and 0 bases, there was a span of 21 bases. This CDR3 contains 20 residues. Germline V lookup: CDR1 SGHRS, CDR2 YFSETQ. The CDR3 DNA reads TGCGCCAGCAGCTTCCTACACCCCGGGACACACGACTCTGGGGCCAACGTCCTGACTTTC. Translation gives CASSFLHPGTHDSGANVLTF.

J is TRBJ2-7 and V is TRBV28; D call uncertain. In germline, CDR1 is MDHEN, CDR2 SYDVKM. This CDR3 has 13 amino acids. The V end was cut by 1 base, the J end by 2 bases, with 6 bases between. CDR3 in amino acids: CASSLLSPYEQYF. CDR3 DNA sequence: TGTGCCAGCAGTTTATTGTCTCCCTACGAGCAGTACTTC. Supplemented by reference TRBV28 and TRBJ2-7, the full variable domain reads DVKVTQSSRYLVKRTGEKVFLECVQDMDHENMFWYRQDPGLGLRLIYFSYDVKMKEKGDIPEGYSVSREKKERFSLILESASTNQTSMYLCASSLLSPYEQYFGPGTRLTVT.

The chain uses TRBV5-1 and TRBJ2-4; 8 positions agree with TRBD1. The CDR3 is made up of 13 amino acids. J lost 6 bases, V lost 5 bases, and 4 bases had no gene match. CDR1 and CDR2 from the germline V gene are SGHRS and YFSETQ. The CDR3 protein is CASRPGQGNIQYF. As DNA, the CDR3 is TGCGCCAGCAGACCCGGACAGGGAAACATTCAGTACTTC.

The rearrangement uses TRBV19 and TRBJ1-5, with TRBD1 as a possible D gene (5 bases). Trimming removed 4 bases at V and 6 bases at J, with 10 bases between. The CDR3 spans 13 residues. Germline V gene sequence: CDR1 LNHDA, CDR2 SQIVND (reference sequence). CDR3 amino acids: CASSTGPTQPQHF. As DNA, the CDR3 is TGTGCCAGTAGTACAGGGCCAACTCAGCCCCAGCATTTT. The complete variable domain, with remaining parts taken from reference TRBV19 and TRBJ1-5, reads DGGITQSPKYLFRKEGQNVTLSCEQNLNHDAMYWYRQDPGQGLRLIYYSQIVNDFQKGDIAEGYSVSREKKESFPLTVTSAQKNPTAFYLCASSTGPTQPQHFGDGTRLSIL.

This rearrangement joins TRBV27 to TRBJ2-1; a weak D match, TRBD1 (5 bases). V shed 0 bases and J shed 6 bases, with 9 bases lying between them. Per germline, CDR1 MNHEY and CDR2 SMNVEV (reference sequence). The CDR3 spans 14 residues. CDR3 coding DNA: TGTGCCAGCAGTTTATCTGCAGGGCTCAATGAGCAGTTCTTC. It codes for CASSLSAGLNEQFF.

The rearrangement uses TRBV28 and TRBJ1-1; D not certain. This CDR3 comprises 14 residues. V was pared by 7 bases and J by 4 bases, with 16 bases between. Germline CDR1 is MDHEN and CDR2 is SYDVKM. CDR3 sequence reads: CASTQTPLGTEAFF. In DNA form, the CDR3 reads TGTGCCAGCACCCAGACACCGTTGGGCACTGAAGCTTTCTTT.

This sequence joins TRBV5-1 and TRBJ2-1, with D hard to call. This CDR3 is 13 amino acids long. CDR1 is SGHRS, CDR2 YFSETQ, per germline. Trimming took off 0 bases at V and 5 bases at J, with 6 bases between the two ends. DNA of the CDR3: TGCGCCAGCAGCTTGGGTACTAACAATGAGCAGTTCTTC. It codes for CASSLGTNNEQFF.

This clone was counted a single time. The genes are TRBV21-1 and TRBJ2-4; no check of the table's D call, TRBD1, against the DNA was made. TRBV21-1 is a pseudogene. The CDR3 extends over 17 amino acids. CDR3 sequence: CASSRTDRGKAKNIQYF. The DNA for the CDR3 is TGTGCCAGCAGCAGAACAGACAGGGGCAAGGCCAAAAACATTCAGTACTTC.